Described below is a single TCR beta chain sequence and its context. The antigen is undetermined. Libraries were prepared by immunoSEQ multiplex PCR; TCRdb keeps only in-frame clonotypes and omits some of them. The data hold about 110,000 clones, with 81% observed a single time. The data were taken from a study of T cell responses to AZD1222 COVID-19 vaccine. Whole-study results and caveats: Most donors were white British, females outnumbered males, and clonal diversity was possibly underestimated.

This TCR was recovered from an adult in good health. The source material was peripheral blood, sampled on day 0 of AZD1222 vaccination.

As DNA, the CDR3 is TGTGCCAGCAGCGTCGGGGTAAATAATTCACCCCTCCACTTT. Translated: CASSVGVNNSPLHF. V and J are TRBV9 and TRBJ1-6; the D is unclear. Trimming removed 2 bases at V and 5 bases at J, with 8 bases between. The CDR3 runs to 14 residues. Germline loops: CDR1 SGDLS, CDR2 YYNGEE.